A selection of T cell receptor beta chains follows, all from one sample in a study of blood T cell repertoires in COVID-19. Sequencing was performed with immunoSEQ multiplex PCR; in TCRdb, only in-frame clones are kept and a portion is missing. The sample lists about 150,000 clones, roughly 85% occurring once. The sequenced sample was peripheral blood. The receptors derive from a woman aged 60-70 years with COVID-19, enrolled during active disease. CDR3s include the opening cysteine and the closing phenylalanine or tryptophan. The D gene is left open where the match is weak. Clone size appears in some rows only: once, few, many, or a class for an expanded clone.

clone size: few; D gene: TRBD2; V gene: TRBV5-4; J gene: TRBJ2-7; CDR3 DNA: TGTGCCAGCAGCTTGCGACTAGCGGGGGCCTACGAGCAGTACTTC; CDR3 protein: CASSLRLAGAYEQYF
clone size: .; D gene: TRBD1; V gene: TRBV11-3; J gene: TRBJ1-1; CDR3 DNA: TGTGCCAGCAGCTTAGGAGGGACAGCGAACACTGAAGCTTTCTTT; CDR3 protein: CASSLGGTANTEAFF
clone size: once; D gene: TRBD1; V gene: TRBV25-1; J gene: TRBJ2-7; CDR3 DNA: TGTGCCAGCAGCGAGCCGGGACAGGGCCGTTACGAGCAGTACTTC; CDR3 protein: CASSEPGQGRYEQYF
clone size: .; D gene: TRBD1; V gene: TRBV18; J gene: TRBJ1-5; CDR3 DNA: TGTGCCAGCTCACCAAGGGACAGGGAGTTTGGGCAGCCCCAGCATTTT; CDR3 protein: CASSPRDREFGQPQHF
clone size: .; D gene: TRBD1; V gene: TRBV3-1/TRBV3-2; J gene: TRBJ1-2; CDR3 DNA: TGTGCCAGCAGCCAAGGATTAACAGGGGGAGGCTACACCTTC; CDR3 protein: CASSQGLTGGGYTF
clone size: .; D gene: TRBD2; V gene: TRBV5-1; J gene: TRBJ2-7; CDR3 DNA: TGCGCCAGCAGCCCACTCAGCGGGAGTGAGTACGAGCAGTACTTC; CDR3 protein: CASSPLSGSEYEQYF
clone size: .; D gene: TRBD1; V gene: TRBV13; J gene: TRBJ1-3; CDR3 DNA: TGTGCCAGCAGCTTACGGCCGGGACAGGGGTCCTCTGGAAACACCATATATTTT; CDR3 protein: CASSLRPGQGSSGNTIYF
clone size: .; D gene: .; V gene: TRBV12-3/TRBV12-4; J gene: TRBJ2-1; CDR3 DNA: TGTGCCAGCAGTTTTACTGTCAATGAGCAGTTCTTC; CDR3 protein: CASSFTVNEQFF
clone size: .; D gene: TRBD1; V gene: TRBV14; J gene: TRBJ1-1; CDR3 DNA: TGTGCCAGCAGCCATTGGGGTAGGGGGACAGGGTCTGAAGCTTTCTTT; CDR3 protein: CASSHWGRGTGSEAFF
clone size: .; D gene: .; V gene: TRBV29-1; J gene: TRBJ1-1; CDR3 DNA: TGCAGCGCTTCAGTGAACACTGAAGCTTTCTTT; CDR3 protein: CSASVNTEAFF
clone size: .; D gene: TRBD2; V gene: TRBV10-1; J gene: TRBJ2-3; CDR3 DNA: TGCGCCAGCAGTGAGTCGTACGGGGGGACAGATACGCAGTATTTT; CDR3 protein: CASSESYGGTDTQYF
clone size: .; D gene: .; V gene: TRBV3-1/TRBV3-2; J gene: TRBJ1-2; CDR3 DNA: TGTGCCAGCAGCCAAGAAGTAGACTATGGCTACACCTTC; CDR3 protein: CASSQEVDYGYTF
clone size: .; D gene: TRBD2; V gene: TRBV11-2; J gene: TRBJ2-7; CDR3 DNA: TGTGCCAGCAGCTTTTTCCCGCGGGGGAACTACGAGCAGTACTTC; CDR3 protein: CASSFFPRGNYEQYF
clone size: .; D gene: .; V gene: TRBV15; J gene: TRBJ1-4; CDR3 DNA: TGTGCCACCAGCAGAGGTAACGGGGTCGACAATGAAAAACTGTTTTTT; CDR3 protein: CATSRGNGVDNEKLFF
clone size: .; D gene: .; V gene: TRBV19; J gene: TRBJ1-4; CDR3 DNA: TGTGCCAGTAGTTTGGACAGAGCCACTAATGAAAAACTGTTTTTT; CDR3 protein: CASSLDRATNEKLFF
clone size: once; D gene: TRBD1; V gene: TRBV2; J gene: TRBJ1-6; CDR3 DNA: TGTGCCAGCTTGGCAGGGGGTAATTCACCCCTCCACTTT; CDR3 protein: CASLAGGNSPLHF